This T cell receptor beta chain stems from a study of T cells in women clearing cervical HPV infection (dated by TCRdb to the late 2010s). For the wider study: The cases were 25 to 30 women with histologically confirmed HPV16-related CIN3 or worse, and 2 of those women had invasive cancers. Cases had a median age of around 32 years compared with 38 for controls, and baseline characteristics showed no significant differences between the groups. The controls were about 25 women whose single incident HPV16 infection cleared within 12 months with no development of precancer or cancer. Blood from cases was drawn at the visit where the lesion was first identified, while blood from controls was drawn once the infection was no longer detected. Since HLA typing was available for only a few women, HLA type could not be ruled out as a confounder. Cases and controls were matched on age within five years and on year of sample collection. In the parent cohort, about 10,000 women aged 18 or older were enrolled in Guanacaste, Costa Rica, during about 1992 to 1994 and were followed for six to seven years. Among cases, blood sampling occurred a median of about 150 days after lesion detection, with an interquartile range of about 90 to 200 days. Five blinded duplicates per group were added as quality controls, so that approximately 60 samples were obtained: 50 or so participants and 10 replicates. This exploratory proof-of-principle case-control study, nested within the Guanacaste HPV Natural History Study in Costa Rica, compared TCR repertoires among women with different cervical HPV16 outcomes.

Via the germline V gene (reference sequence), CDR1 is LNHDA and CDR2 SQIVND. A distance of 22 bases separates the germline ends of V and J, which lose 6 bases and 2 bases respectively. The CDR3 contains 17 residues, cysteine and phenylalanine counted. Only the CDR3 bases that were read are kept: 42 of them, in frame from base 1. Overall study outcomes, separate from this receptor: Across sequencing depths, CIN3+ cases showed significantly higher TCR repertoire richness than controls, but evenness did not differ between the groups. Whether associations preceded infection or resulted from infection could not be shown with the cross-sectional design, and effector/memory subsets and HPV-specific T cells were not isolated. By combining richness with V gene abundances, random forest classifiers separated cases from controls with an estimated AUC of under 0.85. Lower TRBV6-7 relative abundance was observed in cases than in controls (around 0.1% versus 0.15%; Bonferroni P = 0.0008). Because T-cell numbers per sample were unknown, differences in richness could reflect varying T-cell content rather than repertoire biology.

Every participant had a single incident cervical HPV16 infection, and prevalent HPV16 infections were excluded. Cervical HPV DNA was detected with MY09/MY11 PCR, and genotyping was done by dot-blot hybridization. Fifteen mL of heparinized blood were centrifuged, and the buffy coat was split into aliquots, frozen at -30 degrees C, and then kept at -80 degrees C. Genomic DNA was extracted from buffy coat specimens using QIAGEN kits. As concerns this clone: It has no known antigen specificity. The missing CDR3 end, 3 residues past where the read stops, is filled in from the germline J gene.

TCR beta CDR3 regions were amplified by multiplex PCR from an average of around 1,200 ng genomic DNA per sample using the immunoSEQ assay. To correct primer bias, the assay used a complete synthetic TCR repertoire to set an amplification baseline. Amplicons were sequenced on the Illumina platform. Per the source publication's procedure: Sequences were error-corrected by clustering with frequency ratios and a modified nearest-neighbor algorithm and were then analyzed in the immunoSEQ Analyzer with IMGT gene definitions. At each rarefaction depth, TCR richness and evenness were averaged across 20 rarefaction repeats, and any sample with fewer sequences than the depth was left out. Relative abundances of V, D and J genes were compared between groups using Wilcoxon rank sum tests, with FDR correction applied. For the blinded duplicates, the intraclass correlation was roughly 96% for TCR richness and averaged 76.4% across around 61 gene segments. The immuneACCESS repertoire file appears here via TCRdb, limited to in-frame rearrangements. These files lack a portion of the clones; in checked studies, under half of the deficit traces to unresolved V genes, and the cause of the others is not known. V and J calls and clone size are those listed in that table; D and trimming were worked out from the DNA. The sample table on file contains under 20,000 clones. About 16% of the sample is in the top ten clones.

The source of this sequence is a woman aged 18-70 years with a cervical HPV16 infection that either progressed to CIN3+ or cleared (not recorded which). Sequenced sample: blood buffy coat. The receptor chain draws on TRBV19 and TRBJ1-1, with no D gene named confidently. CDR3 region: CASRPQLGPRRNTEAFF. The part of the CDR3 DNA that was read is TGTGCCAGTAGGCCCCAGCTTGGGCCCCGGAGAAACACTGAA. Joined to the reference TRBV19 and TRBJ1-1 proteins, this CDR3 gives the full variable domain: DGGITQSPKYLFRKEGQNVTLSCEQNLNHDAMYWYRQDPGQGLRLIYYSQIVNDFQKGDIAEGYSVSREKKESFPLTVTSAQKNPTAFYLCASRPQLGPRRNTEAFFGQGTRLTVV.